This TCR beta chain was captured in a study of blood T cells in healthy people across ages. The germline V gene has CDR1 MNHEY and CDR2 SVGEGT. The V segment lost 10 bases and the J segment 3 bases; nucleotides outside the gene matches: 7. The CDR3 extends over 14 amino acids. The second PCR ran about 6 to 11 cycles with a sample-barcoded 5' primer and J-beta primers. MiXCR, applied by TCRdb to the 5' RACE reads, yields one record per CDR3 protein. This table holds 650,000 to 800,000 distinct CDR3 sequences, over 40% found once. This clonotype was observed many times. The chain combines TRBV6-2 or TRBV6-3 with TRBJ2-1; TRBD2 matches 9 bases. The source of this sequence is a woman aged 80 or over in good health. Sequenced sample: blood. The CDR3 protein is CANAASGDYNEQFF. CDR3 DNA sequence: TGTGCCAACGCGGCTAGCGGGGACTACAATGAGCAGTTCTTC.